This TCR beta chain was sequenced during a study of blood T cell repertoires in COVID-19. Trimming removed 6 bases at V and 1 base at J, with 12 bases between. Germline assignment: CDR1 SNHLY and CDR2 FYNNEI. The length of the CDR3 is 14 residues. Per the authors' pipeline: Amplification of reference gene primers provided the estimated nucleated cell counts. Sequencing used immunoSEQ multiplex PCR; TCRdb keeps in-frame clones, though not all of them. That table furnishes V, J and clone size, whereas the DNA furnished D and trimming. The sample has 150,000 to 200,000 clones, 80% to 90% seen once; the top ten hold about 10%. Patients from Seattle were sampled longitudinally, starting during active infection.

The TCR originated in a woman of 80 years or more with COVID-19, enrolled during active disease. The chain has TRBV2 and TRBJ2-5, with TRBD1 as a possible D gene (5 bases). Sequenced input: peripheral blood. The CDR3 DNA sequence: TGTGCCAGCAGCCTACAGACAGCCCAAGAGACCCAGTACTTC. Its translation: CASSLQTAQETQYF.